This note documents a single T cell receptor beta chain sequence. There is no known antigen for this receptor. Base qualities are missing; no much larger clone stands one base away. This sample was included in a study of blood T cell repertoires in COVID-19 (dated by TCRdb to the early 2020s). Regarding the complete study: The collaborator samples originated in the United States, Italy and Spain and spanned the acute and convalescent phases of COVID-19. Where available, HLA class I and class II types were taken from metadata supplied by the sample provider and were not determined by assay-based typing. The material from the prospective study consisted of cDNA or gDNA derived from T cells, B-cell-depleted T cells, or PBMCs. The sample metadata nearly always contained a de-identified subject ID, COVID-19 status, age in years and sex. Samples came from the ongoing ImmuneRACE study (first 160 participants) plus 1,254 subjects from 6 global collaborators. The dataset comprised deeply sampled blood TCRbeta repertoires from subjects exposed to, actively infected with, or recovered from COVID-19. The repertoires were released in a freely available public database meant as a resource for research on the immune response to SARS-CoV-2.

Participants in the prospective study were enrolled through a virtual design, were aged about 18 to 90 years, and lived in under 25 United States geographic areas. In the prospective study, participants were assigned to cohorts based on the clinical history participants reported in a screening survey and a study questionnaire. Recovered participants in ImmuneRACE Cohort 3 were defined as having two consecutive negative NP/OP PCR tests, clearance from a healthcare professional, or resolution of symptoms. In the prospective study, whole blood, serum and a nasopharyngeal or oropharyngeal swab were collected from each participant by mobile phlebotomists. Over a 2-month period, participants in the prospective study had the option of providing additional blood draws and questionnaires. Blood samples from the prospective study were shipped frozen or at room temperature prior to DNA extraction. Sequences MDHEN (CDR1) and SYDVKM (CDR2) are obtained from the germline V gene. V loses 6 bases, J loses 3 bases, and the germline ends lie 12 bases apart. Including cysteine and phenylalanine, the CDR3 has 14 amino acids. Only the CDR3 region is kept as DNA, spanning 42 bases read in frame from base 1.

Study-wide conclusions, independent of this receptor: How much clinical and demographic metadata was included differed by source and by participant, and the metadata was provided uncurated.

The immunoSEQ Assay, a bias-controlled multiplex PCR, was used to amplify TCRbeta CDR3 regions from genomic DNA. The study's processing was this. Nucleated cell counts per sample were estimated from amplification of reference gene primers within the assay. To quantify the absolute abundance of each unique TCRbeta CDR3 rearrangement, sequence reads were collapsed and filtered. For each sample, productive Simpson clonality was calculated by taking the square root of Simpson's diversity index across productive rearrangements. The immuneACCESS repertoire file appears here via TCRdb, limited to in-frame rearrangements. These files lack a portion of the clones; in checked studies, under half of the deficit traces to unresolved V genes, and the cause of the others is not known. That table gives V, J and clone size, and the DNA gave D and trimming. For this sample there are about 160,000 clones; roughly 85% appear just once. Jointly, the top ten make up approximately 18% of the sample.

Sequenced input: PBMCs or T cells enriched from blood (not recorded which). This TCR was recovered from a man aged 60-69 years who had recovered from COVID-19. The rearranged chain carries TRBV28 and TRBJ1-3; the D gene remains uncertain. The CDR3 protein is CASSPSTVGNTIYF. The nucleotide sequence is given as TGTGCCAGCAGCCCTAGTACCGTTGGAAACACCATATATTTT.